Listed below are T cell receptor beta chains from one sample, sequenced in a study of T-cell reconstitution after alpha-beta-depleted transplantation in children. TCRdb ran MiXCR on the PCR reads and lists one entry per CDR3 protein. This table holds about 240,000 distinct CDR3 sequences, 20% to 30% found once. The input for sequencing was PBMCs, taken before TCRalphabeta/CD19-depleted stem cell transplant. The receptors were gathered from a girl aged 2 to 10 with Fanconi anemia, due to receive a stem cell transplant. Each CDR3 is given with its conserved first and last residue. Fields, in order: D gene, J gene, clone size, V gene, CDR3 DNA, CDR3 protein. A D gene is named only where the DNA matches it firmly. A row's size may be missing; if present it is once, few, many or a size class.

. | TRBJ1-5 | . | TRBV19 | TGTGCCAGTAGTATAGATCGGAGCAGGGCAAATCAGCCCCAGCATTTT | CASSIDRSRANQPQHF
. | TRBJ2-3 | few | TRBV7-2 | TGTGCCAGCAGCTTAGAATCGGGTGCGCAGTATTTT | CASSLESGAQYF
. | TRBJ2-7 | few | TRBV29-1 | TGCAGCGTTGAGGAGGGGGTCGGCTACGAGCAGTACTTC | CSVEEGVGYEQYF
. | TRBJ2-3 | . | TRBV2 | TGTGCCAGCAGTGAAGAAGCAGGGAGCACAGATACGCAGTATTTT | CASSEEAGSTDTQYF
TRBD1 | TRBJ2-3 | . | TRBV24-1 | TGTGCCACCAGTAGAAGACAGGGTTTACCAGATACGCAGTATTTT | CATSRRQGLPDTQYF
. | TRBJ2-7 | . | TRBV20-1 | TGCAGTGCTAGTAAACCAGGCAGGGGATTTGACGAGCAGTACTTC | CSASKPGRGFDEQYF
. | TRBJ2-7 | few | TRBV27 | TGTGCCAGCAGTTTACAACCGAGCTCCTACGAGCAGTACTTC | CASSLQPSSYEQYF
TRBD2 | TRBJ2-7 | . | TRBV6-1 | TGTGCCAGCAGTGAAGGATGGGGACTAGCTCTGGGCGAGCAGTACTTC | CASSEGWGLALGEQYF
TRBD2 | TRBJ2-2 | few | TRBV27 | TGTGCCAGCAGTTCTGGGACTAGCGGCTTCACCGGGGAGCTGTTTTTT | CASSSGTSGFTGELFF
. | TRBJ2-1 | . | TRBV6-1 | TGTGCCAGCAGTATCAGCGGCGACAATGAGCAGTTCTTC | CASSISGDNEQFF
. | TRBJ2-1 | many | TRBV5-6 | TGTGCCAGCAGCTGGGTGACTACGGGGGAGCAGTTCTTC | CASSWVTTGEQFF
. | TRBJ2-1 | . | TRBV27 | TGTGCCAGCAGTTTAGTTGGGGACAATGAGCAGTTCTTC | CASSLVGDNEQFF
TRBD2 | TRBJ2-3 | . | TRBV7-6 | TGTGCCAGCAGCCGGGGACTAGCGGGAGTAGATACGCAGTATTTT | CASSRGLAGVDTQYF
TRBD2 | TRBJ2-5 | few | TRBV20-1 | TGCAGTGCGTATCCTAGCGGGAGGTTAGAGACCCAGTACTTC | CSAYPSGRLETQYF
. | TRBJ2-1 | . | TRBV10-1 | TGCGCCAGCAGTCGAGGGCCCAATGAGCAGTTCTTC | CASSRGPNEQFF
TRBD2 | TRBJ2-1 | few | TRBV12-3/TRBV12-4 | TGTGCCAGCAGTTTTTCTGGCGGGAGGGCATACAATGAGCAGTTCTTC | CASSFSGGRAYNEQFF
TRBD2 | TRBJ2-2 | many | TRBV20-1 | TGCAGTGCTAGGGGACTAGGGAACACCGGGGAGCTGTTTTTT | CSARGLGNTGELFF
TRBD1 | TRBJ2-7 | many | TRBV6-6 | TGTGCCAGCAGTCAGACAGGGGTCTACGAGCAGTACTTC | CASSQTGVYEQYF
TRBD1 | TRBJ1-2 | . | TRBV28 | TGTGCCAGCAGCTCTATGACAGGGGACCTTTTCTATGGCTACACCTTC | CASSSMTGDLFYGYTF
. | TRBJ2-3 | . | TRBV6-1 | TGTGCCAGTCAGGGGGGGCCCGCAGATACGCAGTATTTT | CASQGGPADTQYF
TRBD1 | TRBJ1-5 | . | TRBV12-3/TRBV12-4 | TGTGCCAGCAGTTTACGCAGGGGGCGCAATCAGCCCCAGCATTTT | CASSLRRGRNQPQHF
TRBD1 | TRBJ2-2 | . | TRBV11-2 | TGTGCCAGCAGCTTAGATGGAGACAGGGCGGCGGAGAACACCGGGGAGCTGTTTTTT | CASSLDGDRAAENTGELFF
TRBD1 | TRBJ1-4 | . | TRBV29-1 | TGCAGCGTTGCGGCAGGGGGGGAAAAACTGTTTTTT | CSVAAGGEKLFF
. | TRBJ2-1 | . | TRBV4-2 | TGTGCCAGCAGCCACCCCGGGACTCGCAATGAGCAGTTCTTC | CASSHPGTRNEQFF
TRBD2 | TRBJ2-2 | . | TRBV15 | TGTGCCACCAGGGGACTAGCCTACACCGGGGAGCTGTTTTTT | CATRGLAYTGELFF
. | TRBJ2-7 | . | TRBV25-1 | TGTGCCAGCAGTGAATCAACTGGGATTAGCATATCTTACTACGAGCAGTACTTC | CASSESTGISISYYEQYF
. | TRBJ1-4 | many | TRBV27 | TGTGCCAGCAGTTTTACTCCAACTAATGAAAAACTGTTTTTT | CASSFTPTNEKLFF
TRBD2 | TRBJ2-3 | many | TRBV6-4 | TGTGCCAGCAGTGGACTAGCGGGAGCTGATACGCAGTATTTT | CASSGLAGADTQYF
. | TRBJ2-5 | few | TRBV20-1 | TGCAGTGCTAGAGATCGTGCATCCCAAGAGACCCAGTACTTC | CSARDRASQETQYF
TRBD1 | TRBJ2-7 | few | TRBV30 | TGTGCCTGGAGTGTCTACAGGGGTAACGAGCAGTACTTC | CAWSVYRGNEQYF
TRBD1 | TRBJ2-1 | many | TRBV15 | TGTGCCACCAGCAGAGATATTGACAGGGGGACCTACAATGAGCAGTTCTTC | CATSRDIDRGTYNEQFF
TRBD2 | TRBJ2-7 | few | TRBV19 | TGTGCCAGTAGCTACATCGGGGGGGCTATCCACGAGCAGTACTTC | CASSYIGGAIHEQYF
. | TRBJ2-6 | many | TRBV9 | TGTGCCAGCCTATCTGGGGCCAACGTCCTGACTTTC | CASLSGANVLTF
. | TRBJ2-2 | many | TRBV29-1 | TGCAGCGTTGATTCGGGATTCACCGGGGAGCTGTTTTTT | CSVDSGFTGELFF
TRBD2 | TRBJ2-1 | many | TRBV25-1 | TGTGCCAGCAGTGAGCTAGCGGGAGGGCCAATATCGCCTAACAATGAGCAGTTCTTC | CASSELAGGPISPNNEQFF
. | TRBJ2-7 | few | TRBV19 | TGTGCCAGTAGTATAGCAGCCTTCTACGAGCAGTACTTC | CASSIAAFYEQYF
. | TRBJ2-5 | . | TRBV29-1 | TGCAGCGTTGAGATGACTAGTCGGGAGACCCAGTACTTC | CSVEMTSRETQYF
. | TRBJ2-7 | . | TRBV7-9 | TGTGCCAGCAGCTTATCCGAGGGTAAGGGGTACGAGCAGTACTTC | CASSLSEGKGYEQYF
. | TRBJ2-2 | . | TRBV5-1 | TGCGCCAGCAGCACAGGGCAACGAATCGGATTCGGGGAGCTGTTTTTT | CASSTGQRIGFGELFF
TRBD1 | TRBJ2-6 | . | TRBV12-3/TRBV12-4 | TGTGCCCTCTGCTTACCTATCCGGGACAGAGTCTCTGGGGCCAACGTCCTGACTTTC | CALCLPIRDRVSGANVLTF
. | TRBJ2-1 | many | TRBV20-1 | TGCAGTGCCGGGGACTTTCGCTCCTACAATGAGCAGTTCTTC | CSAGDFRSYNEQFF
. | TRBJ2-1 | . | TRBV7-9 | TGTGCCAGCAGCTTGGGACTCTTTCCTTCCTACAATGAGCAGTTCTTC | CASSLGLFPSYNEQFF
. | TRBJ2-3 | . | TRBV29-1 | TGCAGCGTTGAAGGGGGAGGGGGCGCGGGCACAGATACGCAGTATTTT | CSVEGGGGAGTDTQYF
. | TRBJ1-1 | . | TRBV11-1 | TGTGCCAGCAGCTTAGCGGCGGAGGGAACCACTGAAGCTTTCTTT | CASSLAAEGTTEAFF
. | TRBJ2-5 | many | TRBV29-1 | TGCAGCGTGGTACGCGGACAGCTCGAGACCCAGTACTTC | CSVVRGQLETQYF
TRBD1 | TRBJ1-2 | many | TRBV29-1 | TGCAGCGCCCCGGGACAGGACAACTATGGCTACACCTTC | CSAPGQDNYGYTF